This T cell receptor beta chain was sequenced during a study of blood T cell repertoires in COVID-19. Looking at the study overall: Acute and convalescent COVID-19 samples came from the United States, Italy and Spain.

The junction had 2 bases not matched to a gene; V was cut back by 1 base and J by 5 bases. The V gene's germline CDR1 is ENHRY and CDR2 SYGVKD. The length of the CDR3 is 16 residues. Data came from immunoSEQ multiplex PCR; TCRdb stores just in-frame clones and leaves some out. The sample has 200,000 to 250,000 clones; around nine tenths are singletons. Ages ranged from about 18 to 90 years, with residence in approximately 25 US areas. Cohort 3 recovered donors had two negative PCRs, clearance, or symptom resolution. The chain combines TRBV10-3 with TRBJ2-1; TRBD2 agrees at 13 bases. The sample was PBMCs or T cells enriched from blood (not recorded which). This TCR was sampled from a woman in her fifties or sixties who had recovered from COVID-19. The CDR3 nucleotides are TGTGCCATCAGTGAGTTGGGACTAGCGGGGAACAATGAGCAGTTCTTC. It codes for CAISELGLAGNNEQFF.